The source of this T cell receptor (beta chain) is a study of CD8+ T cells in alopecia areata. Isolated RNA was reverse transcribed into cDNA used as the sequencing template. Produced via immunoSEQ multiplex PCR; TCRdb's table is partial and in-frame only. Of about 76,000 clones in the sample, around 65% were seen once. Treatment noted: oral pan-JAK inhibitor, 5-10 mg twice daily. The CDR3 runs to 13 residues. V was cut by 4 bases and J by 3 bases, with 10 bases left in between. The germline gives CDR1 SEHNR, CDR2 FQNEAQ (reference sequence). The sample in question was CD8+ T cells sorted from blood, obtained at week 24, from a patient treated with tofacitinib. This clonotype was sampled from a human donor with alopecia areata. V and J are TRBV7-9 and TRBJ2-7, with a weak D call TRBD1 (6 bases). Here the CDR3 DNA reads TGTGCCAGCAGCTCTGGACAGAACTACGAGCAGTACTTC. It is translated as CASSSGQNYEQYF.